The 25 T cell receptor beta chains in this list originate from one sample, sequenced in a study of monozygotic twins with inflammatory bowel disease. TCRdb reanalyzed the 5' RACE reads and collapses them to one entry per CDR3 protein, without DNA. The sample data list around 410,000 distinct CDR3 sequences. Sequencing input: blood. Receptors were obtained from a human donor with ulcerative colitis or Crohn's disease, or a healthy co-twin of an affected twin (not recorded which).

V and J are TRBV7-2 and TRBJ1-5; the TCRdb call, TRBD1, lacks DNA for checking. The CDR3 contains 15 residues. Germline CDR1 and CDR2: SGHTA and FQGNSA. The CDR3 reads CASSLRTGGNQPQHF.

The chain joins TRBV5-1 to TRBJ2-7; TCRdb's D gene call, TRBD1, goes unchecked for lack of DNA. Per germline, CDR1 SGHRS and CDR2 YFSETQ. The CDR3 contains 16 residues. CDR3: CASSLISSGWGSEQYF.

V gene TRBV4-1 combines with J gene TRBJ1-2. The CDR3 is 15 residues long. CDR1 MGHRA and CDR2 YSYEKL come from the germline V gene. The CDR3 sequence is CASSQIVRGRDGYTF.

The rearrangement links TRBV19 to TRBJ2-3; TCRdb outputs TRBD2, but without DNA this stays unchecked. Per the germline V gene, CDR1 is LNHDA and CDR2 is SQIVND (reference sequence). The CDR3 has 16 amino acids. The CDR3 is CASSSGARAPTDTQYF.

The rearrangement joins TRBV5-1 to TRBJ1-1; there is no DNA to check the TCRdb D call of TRBD1. The CDR3 totals 15 residues. Germline loops: CDR1 SGHRS, CDR2 YFSETQ. CDR3 amino acids: CASSSRQAVDTEAFF.

The chain is built from TRBV7-6 and TRBJ1-3. Germline V gene sequence: CDR1 SGHVS, CDR2 FNYEAQ. This CDR3 is built from 16 residues. The CDR3 loop reads CASSLEIESSGNTIYF.

This sequence joins TRBV20-1 and TRBJ2-5; TCRdb's D call, TRBD2, is unchecked because there is no DNA. This CDR3 has 13 residues. The V gene's germline CDR1 is DFQATT and CDR2 SNEGSKA (reference sequence). The CDR3 region is CSAQRVNQETQYF.

The chain is built from TRBV27 and TRBJ2-7; TCRdb lists TRBD1, though no DNA is available to test this call. Germline CDR1 MNHEY, CDR2 SMNVEV (reference sequence). The CDR3 totals 17 residues. The chain's CDR3 is CASSFLPPGTSTYEQYF.

The rearrangement uses TRBV5-1 and TRBJ2-3; there is no DNA to check the TCRdb D call of TRBD2. The CDR3 consists of 16 residues. The germline V gene encodes CDR1 SGHRS and CDR2 YFSETQ. The CDR3 spells CASSLVVGRATDTQYF.

The J gene is TRBJ2-1, the V gene TRBV5-1. The CDR3 runs 13 residues. Germline V CDR1 and CDR2: SGHRS, YFSETQ. CDR3 amino acids: CASSLLDHNEQFF.

The J gene is TRBJ2-5, the V gene TRBV6-5; TCRdb indicates TRBD2, and absent DNA this call remains unverified. Germline CDR1 reads MNHEY; CDR2 reads SVGAGI. The CDR3 spans 14 residues. The CDR3 region is CASSYSLARETQYF.

This chain connects TRBV5-1 to TRBJ2-1. This CDR3 comprises 15 residues. Germline V lookup: CDR1 SGHRS, CDR2 YFSETQ. CDR3 sequence: CASSFSTETYNEQFF.

The chain is built from TRBV12-3 or TRBV12-4 and TRBJ1-3; no DNA is available, so the TRBD1 call from TCRdb remains unchecked. CDR3 length: 16 amino acids. The CDR3 spells CASSFQGAFSGNTIYF.

This chain joins TRBV9 and TRBJ1-2; TCRdb's D gene call, TRBD1, goes unchecked for lack of DNA. The CDR3 spans 13 residues. Germline V lookup: CDR1 SGDLS, CDR2 YYNGEE. The CDR3 region is CASRDRVRYGYTF.

The rearrangement joins TRBV18 to TRBJ1-5; the TCRdb D gene call, TRBD1, has no DNA to confirm it. CDR1 and CDR2 (germline): KGHSH, LQKENI. CDR3 length: 15 amino acids. CDR3 loop: CASSPKGQGIQPQHF.

V gene TRBV12-3 or TRBV12-4 combines with J gene TRBJ1-6. CDR3 length: 12 residues. CDR3 residues: CASSLSASPLHF.

This chain joins TRBV5-1 and TRBJ2-1; TCRdb proposes TRBD2, but this gene call is untestable without DNA. The germline CDR1 and CDR2 sequences are SGHRS and YFSETQ. The CDR3 is 16 amino acids. Here the CDR3 reads CASSFKAGGLYNEQFF.

This CDR3 reads CASSARQGAVEKLFF. The chain has TRBV5-1 and TRBJ1-4; TCRdb reports TRBD1, a call that lacks DNA to check it against. Per germline, CDR1 SGHRS and CDR2 YFSETQ. This CDR3 region has 15 residues.

The J gene is TRBJ2-3, the V gene TRBV24-1; as DNA is missing, the TRBD1 call by TCRdb cannot be tested. Germline CDR1 reads KGHDR; CDR2 reads SFDVKD. The CDR3 is 16 residues long. The CDR3 reads CATSDLFGQGTDTQYF.

This chain links TRBV19 with TRBJ1-6. The CDR3 consists of 13 residues. Germline V gene sequence: CDR1 LNHDA, CDR2 SQIVND (reference sequence). Here the CDR3 reads CASRDRINSPLHF.

CDR3 amino acids: CASSSNPSTGGETQYF. The chain carries TRBV5-1 and TRBJ2-5; the TCRdb call, TRBD2, lacks DNA for checking. This CDR3 has 16 amino acids. Germline V lookup: CDR1 SGHRS, CDR2 YFSETQ.

The chain recombines TRBV6-1 with TRBJ1-6; TCRdb's D call of TRBD1 is untestable without DNA. This CDR3 has 15 amino acids. Germline V CDR1 and CDR2: MNHNS, SASEGT. CDR3 sequence: CASSEVRGRNSPLHF.

The V and J genes are TRBV12-3 or TRBV12-4 and TRBJ1-4; TCRdb lists TRBD1, though no DNA is available to test this call. The CDR3 runs to 14 residues. This CDR3 reads CASIGGSGAGKLFF.

This sequence joins TRBV24-1 and TRBJ2-2; checking the TCRdb D call of TRBD1 is not possible without DNA. Per the germline V gene, CDR1 is KGHDR and CDR2 is SFDVKD. This CDR3 has 16 residues. The chain's CDR3 is CATSDPGPPNTGELFF.

The chain carries TRBV5-5 and TRBJ1-6; TCRdb's D gene call, TRBD1, goes unchecked for lack of DNA. CDR1 is SGHKS, CDR2 YYEKEE, per germline (reference sequence). The CDR3 has 15 amino acids. The CDR3 protein is CASSPSGQGYSPLHF.